What follows is one T cell receptor beta chain and its context. The sample comes from a study of long-term antiretroviral therapy in people with HIV. CDR3 length equals 15 residues. After removal of 6 bases from V and 3 bases from J, the junction contained 5 bases not matched to a gene. Germline V lookup: CDR1 MNHNY, CDR2 SVGAGI (reference sequence). They ran version v3.0 of the immunoSEQ assay at survey level. Sequencing used immunoSEQ multiplex PCR; TCRdb keeps in-frame clones, though not all of them. Of some 47,000 clones listed, roughly 95% are singletons. The clonotype was recovered from a woman in her forties or fifties with HIV. This sequence joins TRBV6-6 and TRBJ2-2, with 9 nucleotides matching TRBD1. The source was unsorted PBMCs, collected 3.7 years after starting antiretroviral therapy. The CDR3 DNA is TGTGCCAGCAGCACAGGGGGCGCCGACACCGGGGAGCTGTTTTTT. Its protein product is CASSTGGADTGELFF.